Listed here are 16 T cell receptor beta chains from one sample, sequenced in a study of identical twins. TCRdb analysed the 5' RACE reads with MiXCR anew, one entry per CDR3 protein. The data show around 670,000 distinct CDR3 sequences, 5.5% to 7.5% seen once. Sequencing input: naive T cells sorted from blood. These receptors were taken from a man between 18 and 35 years old in good health.

This clonotype was observed many times. The chain uses TRBV20-1 and TRBJ2-7; no clear D. The CDR3 totals 16 residues. Trimming stripped 0 bases from V and 1 base from J, with 16 bases between. The V gene's germline CDR1 is DFQATT and CDR2 SNEGSKA (reference sequence). CDR3 protein: CSARDRIQPSSYEQYF. The CDR3 nucleotides are TGCAGTGCTAGAGATCGTATCCAACCATCTTCCTACGAGCAGTACTTC.

This clonotype was counted many times. The rearrangement joins TRBV10-3 to TRBJ2-1; tentatively, D is TRBD1 (5 bases). CDR1 and CDR2 (germline): ENHRY, SYGVKD. V was shortened by 2 bases and J by 5 bases, with 10 bases between the two germline ends. This CDR3 contains 14 residues. CDR3 nucleotide sequence: TGTGCCATCAGTGAGCGTGGGGCGGACAATGAGCAGTTCTTC. Its protein product is CAISERGADNEQFF.

The chain joins TRBV20-1 to TRBJ1-4; 11 nucleotides agree with TRBD1. V was clipped by 1 base and J by 3 bases; unmatched bases: 16. The CDR3 totals 20 residues. Germline assignment: CDR1 DFQATT and CDR2 SNEGSKA (reference sequence). CDR3 sequence: CSARAWTPGQGVGANEKLFF. CDR3 nucleotide sequence: TGCAGTGCTAGAGCATGGACTCCGGGACAGGGGGTTGGGGCTAATGAAAAACTGTTTTTT.

The table lists this clonotype with many counts. The chain uses TRBV7-2 and TRBJ1-4, with D perhaps TRBD1 (5 bases). Germline lookup yields CDR1 SGHTA and CDR2 FQGNSA. The CDR3 contains 16 residues. V was pared by 1 base and J by 1 base, with 10 bases between. The CDR3 nucleotides are TGTGCCAGCAGCTTAGGGGACGCCCGAACTAATGAAAAACTGTTTTTT. Protein: CASSLGDARTNEKLFF.

The chain carries TRBV5-1 and TRBJ2-3, with 7 bases matching TRBD2. The length of the CDR3 is 14 residues. CDR1 SGHRS and CDR2 YFSETQ come from the germline V gene. V gave up 4 bases and J gave up 4 bases; unmatched junction bases: 6. CDR3: CASSARTSADTQYF. The CDR3 DNA reads as TGCGCCAGCAGCGCTAGGACTAGTGCAGATACGCAGTATTTT.

This clonotype has ten or more counts. This sequence joins TRBV25-1 and TRBJ2-1; D may be TRBD1 (6 bases). The germline CDR1 and CDR2 sequences are MGHDK and SYGVNS. This CDR3 has 14 amino acids. V was pared by 6 bases and J by 7 bases, with 16 bases between. The DNA of the CDR3 is TGTGCCAGCAGGGGGCAGGGGCGCGCGAATGAGCAGTTCTTC. The encoded protein is CASRGQGRANEQFF.

The table lists this clonotype with many counts. V gene TRBV9 combines with J gene TRBJ1-6; D remains unclear. Trimming cost V 3 bases and J 5 bases, with 3 bases left between them. Looked up from germline, CDR1 is SGDLS and CDR2 is YYNGEE. The CDR3 contains 12 residues. DNA for the CDR3: TGTGCCAGCAGCGGTAATAATTCACCCCTCCACTTT. This encodes CASSGNNSPLHF. The variable domain in full, with the rest retrieved from reference TRBV9 and TRBJ1-6, is DSGVTQTPKHLITATGQRVTLRCSPRSGDLSVYWYQQSLDQGLQFLIQYYNGEERAKGNILERFSAQQFPDLHSELNLSSLELGDSALYFCASSGNNSPLHFGNGTRLTVT.

The table lists this clonotype with many counts. CDR3 bases: TGTGCCAGCAGTCCCAGGGGCCGCGGGGGCTACACCTTC. It codes for CASSPRGRGGYTF. The chain uses TRBV27 and TRBJ1-2; TRBD1 is a possible D gene (6 bases). CDR3 length: 13 residues. Germline V CDR1 and CDR2: MNHEY, SMNVEV (reference sequence). Trimming took 5 bases from V and 8 from J, leaving 15 bases between them.

CDR3 residues: CATGRRGSDTQYF. The CDR3 nucleotides are TGTGCCACCGGGAGGCGCGGCTCAGATACGCAGTATTTT. The chain carries TRBV6-1 and TRBJ2-3, with TRBD2 matching over 7 bases. Germline-derived CDR1 and CDR2 are MNHNS and SASEGT. Trimming removed 10 bases from V and 4 bases from J; junction bases left unmatched: 8. The CDR3 runs to 13 residues.

The chain links TRBV4-1 to TRBJ1-6; D unresolved. The CDR3 covers 15 residues. In germline, CDR1 is MGHRA, CDR2 YSYEKL. V was cut by 3 bases and J by 4 bases, with 10 bases left in between. DNA of the CDR3: TGCGCCAGCAGCCACGGACGGGGATATAATTCACCCCTCCACTTT. Its protein product is CASSHGRGYNSPLHF.

This clonotype was seen ten or more times. The chain links TRBV7-9 to TRBJ1-2; unclear D gene. The V end was cut by 5 bases, the J end by 6 bases, with 16 bases between. Germline V gives CDR1 SEHNR, CDR2 FQNEAQ (reference sequence). The CDR3 length is 14 residues. The CDR3 DNA is TGTGCCAGCAGCGACCCGGCCTCGGCCAATGGCTACACCTTC. It is translated as CASSDPASANGYTF.

This clonotype was counted ten times or more. The chain combines TRBV9 with TRBJ2-5; 10 nucleotides align to TRBD1. The germline V gene has CDR1 SGDLS and CDR2 YYNGEE. The CDR3 runs to 17 residues. The V gene end was trimmed by 4 bases and the J gene end by 5 bases; junction bases not matched to a gene: 14. This chain's CDR3 is CASSSTYGTGDRETQYF. CDR3 bases: TGTGCCAGCAGCTCAACTTATGGGACAGGGGATCGGGAGACCCAGTACTTC. Supplemented by reference TRBV9 and TRBJ2-5, the full variable domain reads DSGVTQTPKHLITATGQRVTLRCSPRSGDLSVYWYQQSLDQGLQFLIQYYNGEERAKGNILERFSAQQFPDLHSELNLSSLELGDSALYFCASSSTYGTGDRETQYFGPGTRLLVL.

The V and J genes are TRBV27 and TRBJ1-2, with a tentative D call TRBD1 (6 bases). The CDR3 extends over 15 amino acids. Germline-derived CDR1 and CDR2 are MNHEY and SMNVEV (reference sequence). The germline V and J ends were trimmed by 5 bases and 1 base, with 14 bases remaining between them. CDR3 loop: CASSPGRTDNYGYTF. The CDR3 bases are TGTGCCAGCAGTCCTGGCCGGACAGATAACTATGGCTACACCTTC.

This clonotype was observed many times. V and J are TRBV7-2 and TRBJ2-7, with 7 bases that match TRBD1. Germline V gene data show CDR1 as SGHTA and CDR2 as FQGNSA. The V gene end was trimmed by 4 bases and the J gene end by 10 bases; junction bases not matched to a gene: 4. This CDR3 has 11 amino acids. CDR3 coding DNA: TGTGCCAGCAGCTACCAGGGGGTTCAGTACTTC. It yields the protein CASSYQGVQYF.

The chain is built from TRBV23-1 and TRBJ2-7; a weak D match, TRBD1 (6 bases). TRBV23-1 is recorded as an ORF, its role being uncertain. Trimming cost V 3 bases and J 0 bases, with 18 bases left between them. This CDR3 has 17 amino acids. CDR3 in DNA: TGCGCCAGCAGTCAGTCCCAAGGACAGTTCCTCTCCTACGAGCAGTACTTC. Its translation is CASSQSQGQFLSYEQYF.

This clonotype was detected a few times. The chain has TRBV7-9 and TRBJ2-7, with TRBD1 identical over 10 bases. This CDR3 has 15 amino acids. CDR1 and CDR2 (germline): SEHNR, FQNEAQ (reference sequence). Losses at the gene ends were 5 bases for V and 5 bases for J; bases not matched to a gene: 9. The CDR3 DNA reads TGTGCCAGCAGCACCACCGGGACAGGGGACGACGAGCAGTACGTC. Amino acid sequence: CASSTTGTGDDEQYV.